Presented here are 19 T cell receptor beta chains from one specimen sequenced in a study of T cells after yellow fever vaccination. TCRdb fed the 5' RACE reads into MiXCR, producing one record per CDR3 protein. The table records just under 600,000 distinct CDR3 sequences, approximately 13% of them present only once. The material was PBMCs, obtained on the day of the yellow fever booster vaccination. Receptor source: a man under 40 who received the YFV17D yellow fever vaccine.

The chain employs TRBV6-2 or TRBV6-3 and TRBJ2-1; 7 nucleotides line up with TRBD2. Per the germline V gene, CDR1 is MNHEY and CDR2 is SVGEGT. V trimming: 5 bases; J trimming: 5 bases; junction bases outside the gene matches: 12. CDR3 length: 16 residues. The CDR3: CASSRRLAGEDNEQFF. CDR3 coding DNA: TGTGCCAGCAGTAGACGCTTGGCGGGGGAGGACAATGAGCAGTTCTTC.

This chain connects TRBV30 to TRBJ2-3, with D uncertain. The CDR3 totals 12 residues. Per germline, CDR1 GTSNPN and CDR2 SVGIG (reference sequence). V shed 2 bases and J shed 6 bases, with 9 bases lying between them. CDR3 nucleotides: TGTGCCTGGAGTCCCAGCCTGGATACGCAGTATTTT. This sequence encodes CAWSPSLDTQYF.

This clonotype was observed a handful of times. The rearrangement joins TRBV6-2 or TRBV6-3 to TRBJ2-7, with 7 bases fitting TRBD1. Germline lookup yields CDR1 MNHEY and CDR2 SVGEGT. The V and J ends lost 5 bases and 2 bases, in that order; junction bases with no gene match: 12. CDR3 size: 16 residues. The DNA of the CDR3 is TGTGCCAGCAGTACATCGGGACAGTTAATGCCCTACGAGCAGTACTTC. Translated: CASSTSGQLMPYEQYF.

This clonotype was detected a few times. This sequence joins TRBV19 and TRBJ2-3; 10 bases fit TRBD2. Trimming cost V 3 bases and J 4 bases; bases outside gene matches: 7. Germline loops: CDR1 LNHDA, CDR2 SQIVND (reference sequence). This CDR3 comprises 16 residues. The CDR3 reads CASSISSGRASDTQYF. The CDR3 nucleotides are TGTGCCAGTAGTATCTCCAGCGGGAGGGCCTCAGATACGCAGTATTTT.

This chain connects TRBV19 to TRBJ2-1; 13 bases align to TRBD2. The CDR3 is 18 amino acids. The V gene's germline CDR1 is LNHDA and CDR2 SQIVND (reference sequence). The J segment lost 4 bases and the V segment lost 0 bases, leaving 6 bases of the junction unmatched. CDR3 amino acids: CASSIEGTSGIRYNEQFF. The CDR3 DNA is TGTGCCAGTAGTATAGAAGGGACTAGCGGGATTAGGTACAATGAGCAGTTCTTC.

The J gene is TRBJ2-1, the V gene TRBV10-3, with D unresolved. CDR1 and CDR2 from the germline V gene are ENHRY and SYGVKD. CDR3 length: 13 residues. With 0 bases removed from V and 6 bases from J, the gap between germline ends came to 6 bases. CDR3 amino acids: CAISESERNEQFF. The CDR3 bases are TGTGCCATCAGTGAGTCCGAGCGCAATGAGCAGTTCTTC.

This clonotype showed up many times. The chain has TRBV7-6 and TRBJ2-2; D gene uncertain. Per germline, CDR1 SGHVS and CDR2 FNYEAQ. V shed 3 bases and J shed 0 bases, with 5 bases lying between them. The length of the CDR3 is 14 residues. CDR3 coding DNA: TGTGCCAGCAGCTTCGGAGCGAACACCGGGGAGCTGTTTTTT. This gives the protein CASSFGANTGELFF.

The V call is TRBV12-3 or TRBV12-4, the J call TRBJ2-7; TRBD2 might be the D (5 bases). CDR3 size: 13 residues. The V and J ends lost 5 bases and 6 bases respectively, with 14 bases between them. The CDR3 is CASSPQRGLEQYF. CDR3 DNA: TGTGCCAGCAGTCCCCAGCGCGGGCTCGAGCAGTACTTC.

V gene TRBV20-1 combines with J gene TRBJ1-5; perhaps TRBD1 as D (5 bases). Deletions cut 2 bases from V and 3 bases from J, with 20 bases between. Germline lookup yields CDR1 DFQATT and CDR2 SNEGSKA (reference sequence). CDR3 length equals 17 residues. The CDR3 loop is CSARTASTVRNNQPQHF. The CDR3 DNA reads as TGCAGTGCTAGAACCGCCTCGACAGTTCGAAACAATCAGCCCCAGCATTTT.

The rearrangement joins TRBV7-9 to TRBJ1-4; D not certain. This CDR3 contains 11 residues. V was trimmed by 5 bases and J by 10 bases, leaving 8 bases between them. Germline values: CDR1 SEHNR, CDR2 FQNEAQ (reference sequence). The CDR3 sequence: CASSPGGKLFF. The CDR3 DNA reads as TGTGCCAGCAGCCCAGGTGGAAAACTGTTTTTT.

CDR3 in DNA: TGTGCCAGCAGTTACGGAGGGATGGACCAAGAGACCCAGTACTTC. Protein sequence: CASSYGGMDQETQYF. V gene TRBV6-2 or TRBV6-3 combines with J gene TRBJ2-5; tentative D call: TRBD2 (6 bases). V was clipped by 2 bases and J by 0 bases, with 10 bases between them. CDR3 length: 15 amino acids. CDR1 is MNHEY and CDR2 is SVGEGT in the germline V gene.

This chain joins TRBV7-2 and TRBJ2-3; D call uncertain. The CDR3 runs to 15 residues. Germline CDR1 reads SGHTA; CDR2 reads FQGNSA. The ends were cut back, 2 bases at V and 4 bases at J, with 13 bases in the middle. The CDR3 DNA sequence: TGTGCCAGCAGCTTATATGGTTCTGGGGCAGATACGCAGTATTTT. Residues: CASSLYGSGADTQYF.

The table lists this clonotype with a few counts. V and J are TRBV6-2 or TRBV6-3 and TRBJ2-1; 10 nucleotides match TRBD2. With V trimmed by 2 bases and J by 9 bases, 1 base remained unmatched. Germline CDR1 reads MNHEY; CDR2 reads SVGEGT. This CDR3 has 13 residues. In DNA form, the CDR3 reads TGTGCCAGCAGTTACCCTAGCGGGAGTGAGCAGTTCTTC. Its protein is CASSYPSGSEQFF.

This chain uses TRBV5-1 with TRBJ2-7; 8 bases map to TRBD1. The CDR3 length is 13 residues. V lost 2 bases, J lost 10 bases, and 8 bases stayed unmatched. Looked up from germline, CDR1 is SGHRS and CDR2 is YFSETQ. CDR3 bases: TGCGCCAGCAGCTTTACGGGACAGGAACATCAGTACTTC. Its protein product is CASSFTGQEHQYF.

The rearrangement links TRBV5-1 to TRBJ2-7; TRBD1 matches 10 bases. The CDR3 runs 12 residues. The J segment lost 11 bases and the V segment lost 3 bases, leaving 5 bases of the junction unmatched. Germline V gene sequence: CDR1 SGHRS, CDR2 YFSETQ. CDR3 sequence: CASSSPGQGKYF. The CDR3 DNA follows: TGCGCCAGCAGCTCGCCGGGACAGGGGAAGTACTTC. The full variable domain, in which reference TRBV5-1 and TRBJ2-7 provide the parts outside the CDR3, is KAGVTQTPRYLIKTRGQQVTLSCSPISGHRSVSWYQQTPGQGLQFLFEYFSETQRNKGNFPGRFSGRQFSNSRSEMNVSTLELGDSALYLCASSSPGQGKYFGPGTRLTVT.

This chain connects TRBV20-1 to TRBJ1-6, with 11 bases lining up with TRBD1. The CDR3 is made up of 19 amino acids. J gave up 5 bases and V 5 bases, and 17 bases lay outside the gene matches. Germline V gene lookup returns CDR1 DFQATT and CDR2 SNEGSKA (reference sequence). This CDR3 reads CSASTPWTGGGGHNSPLHF. The DNA for the CDR3 is TGCAGTGCTTCGACCCCCTGGACAGGGGGCGGTGGCCATAATTCACCCCTCCACTTT.

This clonotype has more than one count but fewer than ten. The chain combines TRBV14 with TRBJ1-6; 7 nucleotides line up with TRBD1. V trimming: 4 bases; J trimming: 7 bases; junction bases outside the gene matches: 4. The CDR3 is 14 amino acids. Per germline, CDR1 SGHDN and CDR2 FVKESK. CDR3 nucleotide sequence: TGTGCCAGCAGCCCGGGACAGAGGAATTCACCCCTCCACTTT. Amino acids: CASSPGQRNSPLHF.

The rearrangement uses TRBV5-5 and TRBJ2-2; D call uncertain. Trimming removed 0 bases from V and 1 base from J, with 16 bases in between. The CDR3 length is 18 residues. Germline V gene lookup returns CDR1 SGHKS and CDR2 YYEKEE (reference sequence). The DNA for the CDR3 is TGTGCCAGCAGCTTGGAGGTTCGAAAACGATTGAACACCGGGGAGCTGTTTTTT. Encoded protein: CASSLEVRKRLNTGELFF.

This clonotype occurred many times. The V call is TRBV3-1, the J call TRBJ2-2; 12 bases agree with TRBD2. This CDR3 is built from 18 residues. From germline, CDR1 is LGHDT and CDR2 YNNKEL (reference sequence). J lost 1 base, V lost 2 bases, and 5 bases had no gene match. The DNA for the CDR3 is TGTGCCAGCAGCCAAACCGGGACTAGCGGGTTGAACACCGGGGAGCTGTTTTTT. Translated, it gives CASSQTGTSGLNTGELFF.